Listed here are 2 T cell receptor beta chains from one sample, sequenced in a study of shared clonotypes between healthy human individuals. The naive CD8 subset, CD45RO-negative cells positively selected for CCR7, excluded terminally differentiated effector memory CD45RA+ cells. Here immunoSEQ multiplex PCR was the method, and the copy in TCRdb shows in-frame clones only, minus some. The table records some 2,000,000 clones, about 95% of them present only once. The source material was naive CD8+ T cells sorted from blood. These receptors were taken from a man aged 18 to 29 in good health.

Notes on this clone: Other DNA sequences in this sample translate to the same CDR3. The chain couples TRBV7-6 to TRBJ2-7; 8 positions agree with TRBD1. CDR1 SGHVS and CDR2 FNYEAQ come from the germline V gene. V shed 1 base and J 6 bases; nucleotides not matched to a gene: 5. This CDR3 has 14 residues. The CDR3 region is CASSLGTGGSEQYF. CDR3 DNA: TGTGCCAGCAGCTTAGGAACAGGGGGTTCCGAGCAGTACTTC. The complete variable domain, with remaining parts taken from reference TRBV7-6 and TRBJ2-7, reads GAGVSQSPRYKVTKRGQDVALRCDPISGHVSLYWYRQALGQGPEFLTYFNYEAQQDKSGLPNDRFSAERPEGSISTLTIQRTEQRDSAMYRCASSLGTGGSEQYFGPGTRLTVT.

J is TRBJ2-7 and V is TRBV9, with 14 bases aligning to TRBD2. This CDR3 has 17 amino acids. Losses at the gene ends were 3 bases for V and 4 bases for J; bases not matched to a gene: 9. Germline V gives CDR1 SGDLS, CDR2 YYNGEE. The CDR3 coding sequence is TGTGCCAGCAGCGAAGGGACTAGCGGGGGTCTGCTATACGAGCAGTACTTC. Amino acid sequence: CASSEGTSGGLLYEQYF.